This TCR beta chain was obtained from a study of identical twins. Many counts were recorded for this clonotype. No antigen is known for it. TCRdb recomputed calls from the 5' RACE reads with MiXCR, one row per CDR3 protein. The repertoire holds approximately 230,000 distinct CDR3 sequences, with approximately 5.9% as singletons. Only healthy Caucasians were enrolled as donors. Broader study findings: Beta out-of-frame twin sharing showed a weaker excess.

This sample was shared with a second study, whose subject was T cells expressing NK-cell markers. That investigation notes: Several of the donors also had these clonotypes leading their CD3+CD56-NKG2C+ fraction.

This clonotype originated in a woman between 18 and 29 years old in good health. Sequences were obtained from CD8+ T cells sorted from blood.

The CDR3, as DNA: TGTGCCAGCAGCTTAGGAAAGGGGCAGTACTTC. Protein product: CASSLGKGQYF. The chain combines TRBV7-9 with TRBJ2-7; D call uncertain. The germline gives CDR1 SEHNR, CDR2 FQNEAQ (reference sequence). V was pared by 1 base and J by 9 bases, with 7 bases between. The CDR3 runs 11 residues.